The rows below give T cell receptor beta chains drawn from one sample of a study of tumor and adjacent non-tumor tissue in lung cancer. Each CDR3 protein is one row after TCRdb ran MiXCR on the multiplex PCR reads. Of 200,000 or so distinct CDR3 sequences in the sample, 70% to 75% are singletons; the top ten hold around 27%. The specimen sequenced was lung tumor tissue. Every receptor here comes from a man aged 60-69 years with non-small cell lung cancer. CDR3s include the opening cysteine and the closing phenylalanine or tryptophan. A D gene is named only where the DNA matches it firmly. The listing skips clone size in some rows; elsewhere it reads once, few, many or a size class.

v_call: TRBV20-1
d_call: NA
clone_size: NA
j_call: TRBJ2-1
cdr3_nt: TGCAGTGCTAGAGCCGAGGGGGGTTGGGGTGAGCGGTTCTTC
cdr3_aa: CSARAEGGWGERFF

v_call: TRBV11-2
d_call: NA
clone_size: many
j_call: TRBJ2-2
cdr3_nt: TGTGCCAGCAGCTTAGACGGAATCACCGGGGAGCTGTTTTTT
cdr3_aa: CASSLDGITGELFF

v_call: TRBV20-1
d_call: NA
clone_size: many
j_call: TRBJ1-1
cdr3_nt: TGCAGTGCTAAACCATCGTCGAAGAGGACTGAAGCTTTCTTT
cdr3_aa: CSAKPSSKRTEAFF

v_call: TRBV20-1
d_call: NA
clone_size: NA
j_call: TRBJ2-3
cdr3_nt: TGTAATGGGCGCGAGGCGACCCCAGATACGCAGTATTTT
cdr3_aa: CNGREATPDTQYF

v_call: TRBV6-6
d_call: TRBD1
clone_size: once
j_call: TRBJ1-6
cdr3_nt: TGTGCCAACAGTTACTCGGCAGGGGGCTTAAATCCACCCCTCCACTTT
cdr3_aa: CANSYSAGGLNPPLHF

v_call: TRBV20-1
d_call: TRBD1
clone_size: many
j_call: TRBJ1-5
cdr3_nt: TGCAGTGCTAGTCCGGGACAGGGGTATCAGCCCCAGCATTTT
cdr3_aa: CSASPGQGYQPQHF

v_call: TRBV20-1
d_call: NA
clone_size: NA
j_call: TRBJ1-5
cdr3_nt: TGCAGTGCTAGAGCCCCCGGGGGGTCCCAGCATTTT
cdr3_aa: CSARAPGGSQHF

v_call: TRBV5-1
d_call: TRBD2
clone_size: many
j_call: TRBJ2-3
cdr3_nt: TGCGCCAGCAGCTGGACTAGCGCCGGCACAGATACGCAGTATTTT
cdr3_aa: CASSWTSAGTDTQYF

v_call: TRBV11-2
d_call: NA
clone_size: NA
j_call: TRBJ2-6
cdr3_nt: TGTGCCAGCAGCTTAGTTCCAAAGGCCAGGCCCTCTAGGGCCAACGTCTTGACATTC
cdr3_aa: CASSLVPKARPSRANVLTF

v_call: TRBV11-1
d_call: NA
clone_size: NA
j_call: TRBJ2-5
cdr3_nt: TGTGCCAGCAGCTTAGCGCGGGGGCTAGTTCTAGAGACCCAGTGCTTC
cdr3_aa: CASSLARGLVLETQCF

v_call: TRBV5-1
d_call: NA
clone_size: many
j_call: TRBJ1-2
cdr3_nt: TGCGCCAGCAGCTTAGACGGCGGCAATGGCTACACCTTC
cdr3_aa: CASSLDGGNGYTF

v_call: TRBV11-2
d_call: NA
clone_size: many
j_call: TRBJ2-3
cdr3_nt: TGTGCCAGCAGTTCTAGCGATACGCAGTATTTT
cdr3_aa: CASSSSDTQYF

v_call: TRBV4-2
d_call: NA
clone_size: NA
j_call: TRBJ1-6
cdr3_nt: TGTGACAGCAGCCAATGGGGGGCTAATTCACCCCTCCACTTT
cdr3_aa: CDSSQWGANSPLHF

v_call: TRBV6-5
d_call: TRBD1
clone_size: NA
j_call: TRBJ2-6
cdr3_nt: TGTGCCAGCAGTTTCGGGACAGGGGGCTCTCTGGTCAACGTCCTGACTTTC
cdr3_aa: CASSFGTGGSLVNVLTF

v_call: TRBV6-2/TRBV6-3
d_call: NA
clone_size: many
j_call: TRBJ2-5
cdr3_nt: TGTGCCAGCAGTTACGATGTAGCGGCAGAGACCCAGTACTTC
cdr3_aa: CASSYDVAAETQYF

v_call: TRBV20-1
d_call: TRBD2
clone_size: many
j_call: TRBJ2-2
cdr3_nt: TGCAGTGCTAGATTGGCTAGCGGGAGTGCCGGGGAGCTGTTTTTT
cdr3_aa: CSARLASGSAGELFF

v_call: TRBV11-3
d_call: NA
clone_size: NA
j_call: TRBJ1-1
cdr3_nt: TGTGCCAGCAGCTTAGATGGACTCGTCGGGCAGACGAACACTGAACTTTTCTTT
cdr3_aa: CASSLDGLVGQTNTELFF

v_call: TRBV11-2
d_call: NA
clone_size: NA
j_call: TRBJ2-1
cdr3_nt: TGTGCCAGCAACTTCACCTCGGGCTCCTACAATGACCAGTTCTTC
cdr3_aa: CASNFTSGSYNDQFF

v_call: TRBV11-3
d_call: NA
clone_size: NA
j_call: TRBJ2-5
cdr3_nt: TGTGCCAGCAGCACTCAGTATAGACCGGAGGAGACCCAGTACTTC
cdr3_aa: CASSTQYRPEETQYF

v_call: TRBV7-9
d_call: NA
clone_size: NA
j_call: TRBJ2-5
cdr3_nt: TGTGCCAGCAGCCTTTACAGGGTAAACCAAGAGACCCAGTACTTC
cdr3_aa: CASSLYRVNQETQYF

v_call: TRBV20-1
d_call: TRBD2
clone_size: NA
j_call: TRBJ2-1
cdr3_nt: TGCAGTGCGAAGGGACTAGCTACGGTCCACAATGAGCAGATCTTC
cdr3_aa: CSAKGLATVHNEQIF

v_call: TRBV20-1
d_call: NA
clone_size: NA
j_call: TRBJ1-1
cdr3_nt: TGCGGTGCTGGCGTCAGGGAGGGGATGAACACTGAAGCTTTCTTT
cdr3_aa: CGAGVREGMNTEAFF

v_call: TRBV20-1
d_call: TRBD2
clone_size: NA
j_call: TRBJ2-3
cdr3_nt: TGCAGTGCGAAGAAGCCTAGCGGGAGGTTGGATGCGCACTATTTT
cdr3_aa: CSAKKPSGRLDAHYF

v_call: TRBV5-4
d_call: NA
clone_size: NA
j_call: TRBJ2-6
cdr3_nt: TGTGCCAGCAGCCTTGGTGCAGGGCCTCCCTCTGGGGCCAACGTCCTGACTTTC
cdr3_aa: CASSLGAGPPSGANVLTF

v_call: TRBV24-1
d_call: TRBD2
clone_size: few
j_call: TRBJ2-5
cdr3_nt: TGTGCCACCAGTCCCTATAGCGGGGCTAAAGAGACCCAGTACTTC
cdr3_aa: CATSPYSGAKETQYF

v_call: TRBV6-2/TRBV6-3
d_call: NA
clone_size: NA
j_call: TRBJ2-2
cdr3_nt: TGTGCCAGCAGACAGGTATTTGGTGGGGAGCTGTTTTTT
cdr3_aa: CASRQVFGGELFF

v_call: TRBV20-1
d_call: TRBD2
clone_size: NA
j_call: TRBJ2-7
cdr3_nt: TGCAGTACCACCAGCGGGAGGGGAGACGAGCAGTACTTC
cdr3_aa: CSTTSGRGDEQYF

v_call: TRBV12-3/TRBV12-4
d_call: NA
clone_size: few
j_call: TRBJ2-2
cdr3_nt: TGTGCCAGCAGTCAGTCGGGGTCCCACGGGGAGCTGTTTTTT
cdr3_aa: CASSQSGSHGELFF

v_call: TRBV11-2
d_call: NA
clone_size: NA
j_call: TRBJ1-2
cdr3_nt: TGTGCCAGCAGCTCAGAGTCAGGGAGTGGCTACACCTTC
cdr3_aa: CASSSESGSGYTF

v_call: TRBV4-3
d_call: TRBD1
clone_size: NA
j_call: TRBJ2-3
cdr3_nt: TGCGCCAGCAACCACATTACTGGGATAGGGGGCGCAGATACGCAGTATTTT
cdr3_aa: CASNHITGIGGADTQYF

v_call: TRBV20-1
d_call: NA
clone_size: NA
j_call: TRBJ2-2
cdr3_nt: TGCAGTGCGGGCCGGCGGGTGGGTGGCACCGGGGAGCTGTTTTTT
cdr3_aa: CSAGRRVGGTGELFF

v_call: TRBV6-5
d_call: NA
clone_size: NA
j_call: TRBJ2-1
cdr3_nt: TGTACCAGCAGTGGGTCCACACATGAGCAGTTCTTC
cdr3_aa: CTSSGSTHEQFF

v_call: TRBV10-3
d_call: TRBD1
clone_size: NA
j_call: TRBJ1-1
cdr3_nt: TGTGCCATCAGGACACAGGGGGACACTGAAGCTTTCTTT
cdr3_aa: CAIRTQGDTEAFF

v_call: TRBV4-2
d_call: TRBD2
clone_size: NA
j_call: TRBJ2-7
cdr3_nt: TGTGCCTGCAGCCAAGATCTGAGCGGGAGGCACCAGCAGTACTTC
cdr3_aa: CACSQDLSGRHQQYF

v_call: TRBV20-1
d_call: TRBD2
clone_size: few
j_call: TRBJ2-1
cdr3_nt: TGCAGTGCCGTTAGCGGGAGGGAACGTGAGCAGTTCTTC
cdr3_aa: CSAVSGREREQFF

v_call: TRBV20-1
d_call: NA
clone_size: once
j_call: TRBJ2-1
cdr3_nt: TGCAGTGCTGAATTGGTATACTCCTACAATGAGCAGTTCTTC
cdr3_aa: CSAELVYSYNEQFF

v_call: TRBV4-2
d_call: NA
clone_size: NA
j_call: TRBJ1-6
cdr3_nt: TGTGCCAGCAGCCAAGAGGGGCAGGGCGTAAATTCACCCCTCCACTTT
cdr3_aa: CASSQEGQGVNSPLHF

v_call: TRBV12-3/TRBV12-4
d_call: TRBD2
clone_size: NA
j_call: TRBJ2-5
cdr3_nt: TGTGTCAGCAGCCTAGCTGGACTAGCGGGAGGGCCGGAGACCCAGTACTTC
cdr3_aa: CVSSLAGLAGGPETQYF

v_call: TRBV5-1
d_call: TRBD2
clone_size: NA
j_call: TRBJ2-5
cdr3_nt: TGCACCATCAGGGGGACTAGCGGGGAAGAGACCCAGTACTTC
cdr3_aa: CTIRGTSGEETQYF

v_call: TRBV12-3/TRBV12-4
d_call: TRBD2
clone_size: once
j_call: TRBJ2-3
cdr3_nt: TGTGCCAGCAGTCGACGAGCGGGATATACAGATACGCAGTATTTT
cdr3_aa: CASSRRAGYTDTQYF

v_call: TRBV4-2
d_call: NA
clone_size: NA
j_call: TRBJ1-1
cdr3_nt: TGTGCCAGTAGCCAAGACCTGGAGTACACTGAAGCTTTCTTT
cdr3_aa: CASSQDLEYTEAFF

v_call: TRBV11-1
d_call: NA
clone_size: NA
j_call: TRBJ2-1
cdr3_nt: TGTGCCAGCCCGGATAGGTCCTACAATGAGCAGTTCTTC
cdr3_aa: CASPDRSYNEQFF